Listed here are 23 T cell receptor beta chains from one sample, sequenced in a study of shared clonotypes between healthy human individuals. Profiling relied on immunoSEQ multiplex PCR, and the TCRdb table lists in-frame clones only, not all of them. The table shows approximately 2.5 million clones, with roughly nine tenths occurring only once. The specimen was naive CD4+ T cells sorted from blood. Subset specified: CD45RA+ positively selected. These receptors all stem from a man aged 18-30 years in good health.

The chain combines TRBV6-6 with TRBJ1-5, with 7 bases identical to TRBD1. CDR3 size: 15 residues. The J segment lost 7 bases and the V segment lost 7 bases, leaving 13 bases of the junction unmatched. Germline values: CDR1 MNHNY, CDR2 SVGAGI (reference sequence). The CDR3 reads CASKHRGPFRQPQHF. CDR3 bases: TGTGCCAGCAAGCACAGGGGTCCCTTCCGCCAGCCCCAGCATTTT.

This clone is a singleton in its sample. This CDR3 reads CATSRDRTVQYF. Written as DNA, the CDR3 is TGTGCCACCAGCAGAGATCGAACAGTTCAGTACTTC. This sequence joins TRBV15 and TRBJ2-7; D ambiguous. Trimming removed 0 bases at V and 10 bases at J, with 10 bases between. The CDR3 runs 12 residues. Germline CDR1 reads LNHNV; CDR2 reads YYDKDF (reference sequence).

Here the CDR3 DNA reads TGTGCCAGCAGCGCGTCGAGTGGGGGAACTGGCTATTCACCCCTCCACTTT. Its translation is CASSASSGGTGYSPLHF. The chain employs TRBV9 and TRBJ1-6; D may be TRBD1 (5 bases). The CDR3 spans 17 residues. Trimming took 3 bases from V and 8 from J, leaving 21 bases between them. From germline, CDR1 is SGDLS and CDR2 YYNGEE.

This chain uses TRBV27 with TRBJ2-1, with no clear D. There are 11 residues in the CDR3. The V gene lost 8 bases and the J gene lost 2 bases, with 4 bases spanning the gap. Germline CDR1 and CDR2: MNHEY and SMNVEV (reference sequence). The CDR3 is CASPPYNEQFF. In DNA form, the CDR3 reads TGTGCCAGCCCCCCCTACAATGAGCAGTTCTTC.

The rearrangement links TRBV7-9 to TRBJ2-7; D unclear. This CDR3 is built from 14 residues. The germline gives CDR1 SEHNR, CDR2 FQNEAQ (reference sequence). Trimming removed 5 bases at V and 3 bases at J, with 14 bases between. CDR3 nucleotides: TGTGCCAGCAGCCTAAGGCGGACCGGCTACGAGCAGTACTTC. Its protein is CASSLRRTGYEQYF.

Concerning this clone itself: Other DNA sequences in this specimen translate into the identical CDR3. The CDR3 here is CAWIRLFTDTQYF. CDR3 nucleotide sequence: TGTGCCTGGATCAGACTTTTCACGGATACGCAGTATTTT. V and J are TRBV30 and TRBJ2-3, with D unclear. This CDR3 region has 13 residues. The ends were cut back, 4 bases at V and 6 bases at J, with 14 bases in the middle. Germline V gene data show CDR1 as GTSNPN and CDR2 as SVGIG (reference sequence). Full variable domain (missing parts from reference TRBV30 and TRBJ2-3): SQTIHQWPATLVQPVGSPLSLECTVEGTSNPNLYWYRQAAGRGLQLLFYSVGIGQISSEVPQNLSASRPQDRQFILSSKKLLLSDSGFYLCAWIRLFTDTQYFGPGTRLTVL.

In its sample, this clone was seen once. The rearrangement uses TRBV29-1 and TRBJ2-1; 10 bases match TRBD2. The CDR3 consists of 14 residues. V lost 6 bases to trimming and J lost 4 bases; unmatched junction nucleotides: 6. Germline V gene lookup returns CDR1 SQVTM and CDR2 ANQGSEA. The CDR3 is CSVAGTSAYNEQFF. The CDR3 nucleotides read TGCAGCGTGGCCGGGACTAGCGCATACAATGAGCAGTTCTTC.

This clone has a single count. J is TRBJ1-2 and V is TRBV27, with 10 bases lining up with TRBD1. Germline V lookup: CDR1 MNHEY, CDR2 SMNVEV (reference sequence). The CDR3 length is 15 residues. Trimming at V came to 4 bases and at J to 4 bases, leaving 6 bases not matched to a gene. CDR3 in amino acids: CASSSGQGGGYGYTF. In DNA form, the CDR3 reads TGTGCCAGCAGTTCCGGACAGGGGGGAGGCTATGGCTACACCTTC.

This chain connects TRBV5-4 to TRBJ2-7; 9 positions agree with TRBD1. This CDR3 contains 13 residues. The V gene's germline CDR1 is SGHNT and CDR2 YYREEE (reference sequence). The J segment lost 7 bases and the V segment lost 2 bases, leaving 4 bases of the junction unmatched. As DNA, the CDR3 is TGTGCCAGCAGCTTCCGGGACAGGGAGGAGCAGTACTTC. It yields the protein CASSFRDREEQYF.

V is TRBV7-2 and J is TRBJ2-5; a possible D gene is TRBD1 (6 bases). The V end was cut by 5 bases, the J end by 7 bases, with 20 bases between. CDR3 length equals 15 residues. CDR1 and CDR2 from the germline V gene are SGHTA and FQGNSA. The CDR3 sequence is CASSPRDIPPGTQYF. The DNA of the CDR3 is TGTGCCAGCAGCCCCCGGGACATCCCTCCGGGGACCCAGTACTTC.

This clone was seen more than once but under ten times. The gene calls are TRBV20-1 and TRBJ2-1; D unresolved. Trimming took off 4 bases at V and 4 bases at J, with 5 bases between the two ends. CDR3 length: 11 residues. Per germline, CDR1 DFQATT and CDR2 SNEGSKA (reference sequence). This CDR3 reads CSATRYNEQFF. Written as DNA, the CDR3 is TGCAGTGCTACCCGTTACAATGAGCAGTTCTTC.

The chain joins TRBV18 to TRBJ2-5; D might be TRBD2 (5 bases). Between the trimmed V and J ends, which lost 3 bases and 4 bases, there was a span of 15 bases. There are 15 residues in the CDR3. Germline V gives CDR1 KGHSH, CDR2 LQKENI. The DNA of the CDR3 is TGTGCCAGCTCACCCGGTCTAGGGAGAGGAGAGACCCAGTACTTC. Encoded protein: CASSPGLGRGETQYF. The variable domain in full, with the rest retrieved from reference TRBV18 and TRBJ2-5, is NAGVMQNPRHLVRRRGQEARLRCSPMKGHSHVYWYRQLPEEGLKFMVYLQKENIIDESGMPKERFSAEFPKEGPSILRIQQVVRGDSAAYFCASSPGLGRGETQYFGPGTRLLVL.

This chain uses TRBV4-3 with TRBJ2-1; D uncertain. Trimming took 0 bases from V and 5 from J, leaving 17 bases between them. Germline CDR1 reads LGHNA; CDR2 reads YSLEER. This CDR3 spans 17 amino acids. CDR3 loop: CASSQEPRVRRNNEQFF. In DNA, the CDR3 is TGCGCCAGCAGCCAAGAACCCCGAGTAAGACGGAACAATGAGCAGTTCTTC.

The chain couples TRBV6-1 to TRBJ1-6; perhaps TRBD1 as D (5 bases). The CDR3 runs 17 residues. Trimming shortened V by 3 bases and J by 7 bases, and 19 bases separated the two germline ends. The germline gives CDR1 MNHNS, CDR2 SASEGT. The CDR3 sequence is CASSEDGRERQNSPLHF. The DNA for the CDR3 is TGTGCCAGCAGTGAGGACGGCAGGGAGAGACAAAATTCACCCCTCCACTTT.

V and J are TRBV7-9 and TRBJ2-3; 12 positions agree with TRBD1. V was clipped by 1 base and J by 4 bases; unmatched bases: 3. The germline V gene has CDR1 SEHNR and CDR2 FQNEAQ (reference sequence). The CDR3 totals 16 residues. Here the CDR3 DNA reads TGTGCCAGCAGCTTAGGGGACAGGGGGCAGGCAGATACGCAGTATTTT. Protein sequence: CASSLGDRGQADTQYF.

The gene calls are TRBV9 and TRBJ1-2; D uncertain. CDR1 SGDLS and CDR2 YYNGEE come from the germline V gene. This CDR3 contains 13 residues. V was clipped by 0 bases and J by 6 bases, with 9 bases between them. CDR3 coding DNA: TGTGCCAGCAGCGTAGGTTGGAGGGATGGCTACACCTTC. The encoded protein is CASSVGWRDGYTF.

CDR3 sequence reads: CASSEVGLGAGEQYF. CDR3 DNA sequence: TGTGCCAGCAGTGAAGTGGGACTAGGAGCGGGGGAGCAGTACTTC. This chain uses TRBV6-1 with TRBJ2-7, with 8 bases identical to TRBD2. From germline, CDR1 is MNHNS and CDR2 SASEGT. The CDR3 is 15 amino acids. Trimming cost V 1 base and J 7 bases; bases outside gene matches: 9.

This rearrangement joins TRBV6-1 to TRBJ2-7; D possibly corresponds to TRBD1 (6 bases). Trimming took 5 bases from V and 0 from J, leaving 14 bases between them. The CDR3 is 15 amino acids. Germline CDR1 and CDR2: MNHNS and SASEGT. The CDR3 loop is CASSRIRTDSYEQYF. The CDR3 bases are TGTGCCAGCAGTCGAATCCGGACAGACTCCTACGAGCAGTACTTC.

The rearrangement uses TRBV5-6 and TRBJ1-1; no definite D call. This CDR3 is built from 11 residues. Germline V gene sequence: CDR1 SGHDT, CDR2 YYEEEE. V lost 3 bases to trimming and J lost 13 bases, with 13 bases between them. The CDR3 DNA follows: TGTGCCAGCAGCTCGGGTGGGTATCATTTCTTT. Its translation: CASSSGGYHFF.

This clone has only one observation. The chain recombines TRBV5-4 with TRBJ2-2, with D tentatively TRBD2 (6 bases). CDR1 and CDR2 from the germline V gene are SGHNT and YYREEE (reference sequence). Trimming removed 2 bases at V and 1 base at J, with 6 bases between. This CDR3 is built from 14 residues. The CDR3 here is CASSFSGNTGELFF. The CDR3 bases are TGTGCCAGCAGCTTTAGCGGGAACACCGGGGAGCTGTTTTTT.

CDR3 in amino acids: CASKFSGPNTEAFF. In nucleotides, the CDR3 is TGTGCCAGCAAGTTTTCTGGGCCAAACACTGAAGCTTTCTTT. The genes are TRBV27 and TRBJ1-1; no firm D call. This CDR3 region has 14 residues. The V end lost 7 bases, the J end lost 2 bases, and 14 bases lay between the germline ends. Germline V gene sequence: CDR1 MNHEY, CDR2 SMNVEV (reference sequence).

This clone was recorded once. Other nucleotide sequences from this sample produce the same CDR3. The rearrangement links TRBV5-6 to TRBJ2-5; D possibly corresponds to TRBD2 (6 bases). CDR1 is SGHDT, CDR2 YYEEEE, per germline. This CDR3 spans 13 amino acids. Trimming stripped 0 bases from V and 5 bases from J, with 8 bases between. The chain's CDR3 is CASSLGGGETQYF. The CDR3 DNA sequence: TGTGCCAGCAGCTTGGGTGGAGGGGAGACCCAGTACTTC.

For this clone: Additional DNA sequences in this sample encode the identical CDR3. The chain uses TRBV2 and TRBJ2-7; 9 nucleotides match TRBD1. Germline V CDR1 and CDR2: SNHLY, FYNNEI. This CDR3 comprises 14 residues. V was pared by 6 bases and J by 4 bases, with 7 bases of the junction left unmatched. CDR3 sequence: CASRGGQGIYEQYF. The CDR3 DNA sequence: TGTGCCAGCAGGGGGGGACAGGGAATTTACGAGCAGTACTTC.